This T cell receptor (beta chain) was identified during a study of tumor-infiltrating lymphocytes in oesophageal squamous cell carcinoma. TCRdb reprocessed the PCR reads with MiXCR, giving one entry per CDR3 protein. This sample has about 10,000 distinct CDR3 sequences; 57% occur once, and the top ten carry 35%. This clonotype counts as medium-sized. This CDR3 has 16 amino acids. Trimming removed 4 bases from V and 2 bases from J; junction bases left unmatched: 7. CDR1 is MNHNS and CDR2 is SASEGT in the germline V gene. The clonotype was recovered from a male donor with esophageal squamous cell carcinoma. The chain is built from TRBV6-1 and TRBJ2-7; 11 bases agree with TRBD2. The specimen sequenced was esophageal tumor tissue. CDR3 sequence reads: CASSALEGLAAYEQYF. CDR3 in DNA: TGTGCCAGCAGTGCCTTAGAGGGACTAGCGGCCTACGAGCAGTACTTC.